This T cell receptor (beta chain) emerged from a study of blood T cell repertoires in COVID-19. Across the study: Donors in the United States, Italy and Spain gave samples during acute or convalescent COVID-19. PBMCs, B-cell-depleted T cells, or T cells provided the cDNA or gDNA that made up the material.

Original processing notes: From reference gene primer amplification, estimates of nucleated cell counts were derived. Sequenced by immunoSEQ multiplex PCR; TCRdb stores in-frame clones only, minus some. V and J calls plus clone size are reproduced from that table; the DNA served to infer D and trimming. The table shows around 30,000 clones, with about three quarters occurring only once. Looked up from germline, CDR1 is LGHNA and CDR2 is YSLEER. The CDR3 runs to 15 residues. Trimming cost V 0 bases and J 6 bases, with 13 bases left between them. This receptor was obtained from a woman in her 70s with active or convalescent COVID-19. J is TRBJ2-3 and V is TRBV4-3; D is ambiguous. Sequenced material: peripheral blood. CDR3 in DNA: TGCGCCAGCAGCCAAGATCGACCAGGTTACGATACGCAGTATTTT. Translated: CASSQDRPGYDTQYF.